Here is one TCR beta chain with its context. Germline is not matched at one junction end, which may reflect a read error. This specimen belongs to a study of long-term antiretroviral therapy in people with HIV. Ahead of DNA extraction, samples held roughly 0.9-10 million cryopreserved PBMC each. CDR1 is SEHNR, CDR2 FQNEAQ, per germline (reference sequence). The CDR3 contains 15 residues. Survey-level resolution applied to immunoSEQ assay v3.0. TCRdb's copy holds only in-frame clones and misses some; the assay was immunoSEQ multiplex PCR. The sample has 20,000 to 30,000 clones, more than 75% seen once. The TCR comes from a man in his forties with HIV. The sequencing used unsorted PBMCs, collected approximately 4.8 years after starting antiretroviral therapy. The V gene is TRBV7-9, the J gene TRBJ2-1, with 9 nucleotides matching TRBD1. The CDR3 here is CASSLAGTGIDEQFF. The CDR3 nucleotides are TGTGCCAGCAGCCTAGCCGGGACAGGGATCGATGAGCAGTTCTTC. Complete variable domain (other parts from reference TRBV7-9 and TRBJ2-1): DTGVSQNPRHKITKRGQNVTFRCDPISEHNRLYWYRQTLGQGPEFLTYFQNEAQLEKSRLLSDRFSAERPKGSFSTLEIQRTEQGDSAMYLCASSLAGTGIDEQFFGPGTRLTVL.